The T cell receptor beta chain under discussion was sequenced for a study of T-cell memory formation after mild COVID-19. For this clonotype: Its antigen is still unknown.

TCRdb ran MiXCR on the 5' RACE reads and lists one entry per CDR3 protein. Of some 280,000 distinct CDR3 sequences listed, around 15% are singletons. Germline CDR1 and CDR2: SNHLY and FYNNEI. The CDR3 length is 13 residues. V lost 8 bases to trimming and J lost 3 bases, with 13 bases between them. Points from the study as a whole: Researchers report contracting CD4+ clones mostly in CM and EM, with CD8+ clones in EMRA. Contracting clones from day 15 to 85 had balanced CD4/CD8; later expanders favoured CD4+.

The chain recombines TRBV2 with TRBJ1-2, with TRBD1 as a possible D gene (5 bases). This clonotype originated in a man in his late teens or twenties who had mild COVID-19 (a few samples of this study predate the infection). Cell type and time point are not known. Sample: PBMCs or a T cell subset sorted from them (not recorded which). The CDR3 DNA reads TGTGCCAGCGACAGAGGCAGGGACTATGGCTACACCTTC. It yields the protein CASDRGRDYGYTF.